This T cell receptor (beta chain) came from a study of T cell responses to AZD1222 COVID-19 vaccine. Of note for this clone: What it recognizes is unknown.

The CDR3 loop spans 15 amino acids. The germline CDR1 and CDR2 sequences are MNHEY and SVGAGI. V lost 5 bases and J 0 bases, leaving 13 bases between the germline ends. Overall study findings and caveats: Clonal diversity was possibly underestimated; the donors were predominantly white British and more often female.

The protocol was immunoSEQ multiplex PCR, while the TCRdb copy is restricted to in-frame clones and leaves out a portion. This sample carries about 35,000 clones, 85% to 90% of them seen once, and the ten largest clones take roughly 11%. This sequence joins TRBV6-5 and TRBJ2-5; D is possibly TRBD1 or TRBD2 (5 bases each). This receptor was obtained from an adult who received the AZD1222 COVID-19 vaccine. This specimen consisted of peripheral blood, obtained 28 days after the second AZD1222 dose. The CDR3 nucleotides are TGTGCCAGCAGTCCTCGGGACGCTCACCAAGAGACCCAGTACTTC. The encoded protein is CASSPRDAHQETQYF.